The 29 T cell receptor beta chains reported below all come from one sample, sequenced in a study of T cells in Graves' hyperthyroidism and ophthalmopathy. RNA transcripts yielded amplified TCR beta CDR3 regions. Carried out on the TCR CDR3, a first-round RT-PCR used the HTBI primer set. One entry per CDR3 protein results from TCRdb running MiXCR on the multiplex PCR reads. The sample lists more than 300,000 distinct CDR3 sequences; about a fifth were seen once. Sequencing was carried out using blood. These receptors were collected from a man between 18 and 29 years old with Graves' ophthalmopathy.

This chain uses TRBV10-2 with TRBJ1-5; 8 nucleotides agree with TRBD1. The germline CDR1 and CDR2 sequences are WSHSY and SAAADI. The V gene end was trimmed by 0 bases and the J gene end by 2 bases; junction bases not matched to a gene: 6. This CDR3 has 17 residues. The CDR3 region is CASSESGTGIGNQPQHF. CDR3 in DNA: TGCGCCAGCAGTGAGTCGGGGACAGGAATCGGCAATCAGCCCCAGCATTTT.

CDR3 coding DNA: TGTGCCAGCAGCCCTCTTACAGGGACGAAACAAGATACGCAGTATTTT. Protein: CASSPLTGTKQDTQYF. The chain combines TRBV6-1 with TRBJ2-3; weak D call: TRBD1 (6 bases). Germline loops: CDR1 MNHNS, CDR2 SASEGT. The CDR3 runs 16 residues. V was clipped by 6 bases and J by 5 bases, with 21 bases between them.

This clonotype has at least ten counts. The gene calls are TRBV11-2 and TRBJ2-7, with 10 positions matching TRBD1. The V and J ends lost 5 bases and 5 bases, in that order; junction bases with no gene match: 6. This CDR3 contains 14 residues. Germline V gene lookup returns CDR1 SGHAT and CDR2 FQNNGV. The CDR3 reads CASSPGTGVNEQYF. Written as DNA, the CDR3 is TGTGCCAGCAGCCCCGGGACAGGGGTAAACGAGCAGTACTTC.

This clonotype was seen many times. The chain joins TRBV7-3 to TRBJ2-2; D is undetermined. This CDR3 spans 14 amino acids. The V end was cut by 5 bases, the J end by 5 bases, with 12 bases between. CDR1 is SGHTA, CDR2 FQGTGA, per germline. The DNA of the CDR3 is TGTGCCAGCAGCCCATCGGACGTGACCGGGGAGCTGTTTTTT. This gives the protein CASSPSDVTGELFF.

At least ten counts were recorded for this clonotype. The chain combines TRBV2 with TRBJ2-5, with D uncertain. V gave up 3 bases and J gave up 1 base, with 0 bases separating them. Germline-derived CDR1 and CDR2 are SNHLY and FYNNEI. The CDR3 totals 11 residues. CDR3 amino acids: CASSDQETQYF. Here the CDR3 DNA reads TGTGCCAGCAGTGACCAAGAGACCCAGTACTTC.

This clonotype has ten or more counts. J is TRBJ1-5 and V is TRBV27; a weak D match, TRBD1 (6 bases). The CDR3 loop spans 15 amino acids. From germline, CDR1 is MNHEY and CDR2 SMNVEV (reference sequence). V was pared by 4 bases and J by 6 bases, with 16 bases between. DNA of the CDR3: TGTGCCAGCAGTTCCTCACAGGGAGGGCGTCAGCCCCAGCATTTT. This encodes CASSSSQGGRQPQHF.

This clonotype was found many times. The J gene is TRBJ2-1, the V gene TRBV27; 11 bases map to TRBD1. This CDR3 region has 14 residues. The V and J ends lost 6 bases and 9 bases, in that order; junction bases with no gene match: 7. Germline lookup yields CDR1 MNHEY and CDR2 SMNVEV (reference sequence). This CDR3 reads CASRGRTGGTEQFF. The CDR3 DNA sequence: TGTGCCAGCAGAGGGCGGACAGGGGGCACTGAGCAGTTCTTC.

This clonotype has a count of ten or more. This chain connects TRBV12-3 or TRBV12-4 to TRBJ1-4; 8 nucleotides match TRBD1. There are 17 residues in the CDR3. V lost 0 bases and J lost 7; bases outside the gene matches: 10. The CDR3 sequence: CASSLAYTGGGTEKLFF. CDR3 sequence (DNA): TGTGCCAGCAGTTTAGCGTACACAGGGGGTGGGACTGAAAAACTGTTTTTT.

The rearrangement uses TRBV9 and TRBJ2-3; D ambiguous. V was shortened by 7 bases and J by 0 bases, with 15 bases between the two germline ends. The germline V gene has CDR1 SGDLS and CDR2 YYNGEE. CDR3 length: 15 amino acids. CDR3 in amino acids: CASATLPSSTDTQYF. CDR3 nucleotides: TGTGCCAGCGCTACTCTTCCGTCTAGCACAGATACGCAGTATTTT.

This clonotype has only a few counts. This chain joins TRBV20-1 and TRBJ1-5, with D maybe TRBD1 (5 bases). The CDR3 runs 15 residues. V lost 6 bases to trimming and J lost 6 bases, with 21 bases between them. Germline CDR1 reads DFQATT; CDR2 reads SNEGSKA (reference sequence). The CDR3 protein is CSASPGGGPGQPQHF. The CDR3 nucleotides read TGCAGTGCCAGCCCGGGGGGAGGGCCGGGTCAGCCCCAGCATTTT.

This clonotype was counted many times. V gene TRBV20-1 combines with J gene TRBJ1-2; TRBD1 agrees at 10 bases. The CDR3 sequence is 13 residues long. The germline gives CDR1 DFQATT, CDR2 SNEGSKA (reference sequence). V trimming: 5 bases; J trimming: 3 bases; junction bases outside the gene matches: 3. The CDR3 nucleotides are TGCAGTGCTTGGGGGACAGGGGACTATGGCTACACCTTC. Encoded protein: CSAWGTGDYGYTF.

This clonotype came up a few times. CDR3 DNA sequence: TGTGCCAGCAGAGCCGGAGCAGGGGGGGTACAGACCCAGTACTTC. This codes for CASRAGAGGVQTQYF. The chain recombines TRBV6-1 with TRBJ2-5; D might be TRBD1 or TRBD2, each matching 7 bases. V gave up 6 bases and J gave up 6 bases, with 20 bases separating them. The CDR3 totals 15 residues. Per the germline V gene, CDR1 is MNHNS and CDR2 is SASEGT.

The V and J genes are TRBV5-4 and TRBJ2-5; the D gene could be TRBD1 or TRBD2 (6 bases each). Germline V gives CDR1 SGHNT, CDR2 YYREEE (reference sequence). Trimming shortened V by 0 bases and J by 5 bases, and 14 bases separated the two germline ends. CDR3 size: 15 residues. The CDR3 loop is CASSLEGGSSETQYF. The CDR3 nucleotides are TGTGCCAGCAGCTTGGAGGGGGGAAGTTCTGAGACCCAGTACTTC.

The chain employs TRBV5-1 and TRBJ1-4; the D is unclear. Germline lookup yields CDR1 SGHRS and CDR2 YFSETQ. There are 10 residues in the CDR3. Trimming cost V 1 base and J 15 bases, with 7 bases left between them. This CDR3 is CASSLFRMFF. The CDR3 nucleotides read TGCGCCAGCAGCTTGTTCCGTATGTTTTTT.

To note about this clonotype: This may come from a read error, since a much larger clone is one base off. The gene calls are TRBV27 and TRBJ1-1, with 10 bases matching TRBD1. The germline gives CDR1 MNHEY, CDR2 SMNVEV (reference sequence). The CDR3 contains 15 residues. CDR3 sequence reads: CASSPSPTGGTEASF. CDR3 nucleotides: TGTGCCAGCAGTCCCTCGCCGACAGGGGGCACTGAAGCTTCCTTT.

At least ten counts were recorded for this clonotype. The V gene is TRBV5-1, the J gene TRBJ1-6; D may be TRBD1 (6 bases). V lost 5 bases and J 10 bases, leaving 10 bases between the germline ends. The CDR3 has 12 residues. Germline CDR1 reads SGHRS; CDR2 reads YFSETQ. The CDR3 protein is CASRQGLSPLHF. In nucleotides, the CDR3 is TGCGCCAGCAGACAGGGCCTATCACCCCTCCACTTT.

This clonotype was observed many times. The chain is built from TRBV15 and TRBJ1-1; weak D call: TRBD1 (5 bases). This CDR3 contains 17 residues. Trimming cost V 5 bases and J 2 bases, with 21 bases left between them. Per germline, CDR1 LNHNV and CDR2 YYDKDF (reference sequence). The CDR3 DNA sequence: TGTGCCACCAGCCCCCAGTCCTGGATGGGGCGCAACACTGAAGCTTTCTTT. This gives the protein CATSPQSWMGRNTEAFF.

Notes on this clonotype: A much larger clone lies one base from this, so it may be a read error. The chain has TRBV7-9 and TRBJ1-2; 9 bases align to TRBD1. J was trimmed by 2 bases and V by 5 bases; bases with no gene match: 6. This CDR3 region has 15 residues. Germline values: CDR1 SEHNR, CDR2 FQNEAQ (reference sequence). The CDR3 here is CASSELGQGNYGYTF. CDR3 nucleotide sequence: TGTGCCAGCAGCGAACTCGGACAGGGGAACTATGGCTACACCTTC.

About this clonotype itself: This may come from a read error, since a much larger clone is one base off. The chain combines TRBV27 with TRBJ2-5; either TRBD1 or TRBD2 may fit D (5 bases each). Germline CDR1 MNHEY, CDR2 SMNVEV (reference sequence). The CDR3 sequence is 15 residues long. V lost 11 bases, J lost 5 bases, and 24 bases lay in between. Here the CDR3 reads CAGRGVGDLRETQYF. The CDR3 DNA follows: TGTGCCGGCCGAGGGGTGGGGGACCTCCGGGAGACCCAGTACTTC.

This clonotype has at least ten counts. The CDR3 spells CASSFLRTDVYEQYF. CDR3 nucleotides: TGTGCCAGCAGTTTTCTCCGAACGGATGTTTACGAGCAGTACTTC. J is TRBJ2-7 and V is TRBV12-3 or TRBV12-4; D remains ambiguous. Between the trimmed V and J ends, which lost 3 bases and 4 bases, there was a span of 16 bases. The CDR3 has 15 residues.

Regarding this clonotype: This may stem from a read error, because a much larger clone lies one nucleotide away. The J gene is TRBJ1-1, the V gene TRBV5-6; TRBD1 aligns across 8 bases. Per the germline V gene, CDR1 is SGHDT and CDR2 is YYEEEE. The CDR3 runs to 15 residues. V lost 0 bases and J lost 7; bases outside the gene matches: 8. The CDR3 spells CASSLVRGLIGEAFF. CDR3 DNA sequence: TGTGCCAGCAGCTTGGTCAGGGGGCTGATAGGTGAAGCTTTCTTT. The full variable domain, its missing parts supplied by reference TRBV5-6 and TRBJ1-1, is DAGVTQSPTHLIKTRGQQVTLRCSPKSGHDTVSWYQQALGQGPQFIFQYYEEEERQRGNFPDRFSGHQFPNYSSELNVNALLLGDSALYLCASSLVRGLIGEAFFGQGTRLTVV.

This clonotype was detected many times. V is TRBV6-1 and J is TRBJ2-7; no clear D. The germline V gene encodes CDR1 MNHNS and CDR2 SASEGT. The germline V and J ends were trimmed by 6 bases and 9 bases, with 21 bases remaining between them. The CDR3 sequence is 14 residues long. In nucleotides, the CDR3 is TGTGCCAGCAGATCCGCCCCTGACCCCGGCGGGCAGTACTTC. Its protein is CASRSAPDPGGQYF.

This clonotype was seen repeatedly, ten times or more. V usage is TRBV11-2 and J usage is TRBJ1-5, with D possibly TRBD1 on 6 matching bases. Germline lookup yields CDR1 SGHAT and CDR2 FQNNGV. The germline V and J ends were trimmed by 5 bases and 5 bases, with 16 bases remaining between them. There are 15 residues in the CDR3. CDR3 sequence: CASSPNTGLDQPQHF. The CDR3, as DNA: TGTGCCAGCAGCCCCAATACAGGGTTGGATCAGCCCCAGCATTTT.

This clonotype was observed once. The chain combines TRBV12-3 or TRBV12-4 with TRBJ2-2; D is possibly TRBD1 (5 bases). The germline V and J ends were trimmed by 4 bases and 6 bases, with 12 bases remaining between them. CDR3 size: 14 residues. CDR3 nucleotide sequence: TGTGCCAGCAGTTGGTACACAGGCCCCGGGGAGCTGTTTTTT. It codes for CASSWYTGPGELFF.

This clonotype appeared many times. The chain couples TRBV7-6 to TRBJ2-1; the D call may be TRBD1 or TRBD2 (6 bases each). The ends were cut back, 1 base at V and 5 bases at J, with 21 bases in the middle. The V gene's germline CDR1 is SGHVS and CDR2 FNYEAQ. The CDR3 is made up of 18 amino acids. CDR3 sequence reads: CASSLGARVGGFHNEQFF. CDR3 bases: TGTGCCAGCAGCTTAGGTGCTCGTGTGGGGGGCTTCCACAATGAGCAGTTCTTC.

The chain has TRBV6-1 and TRBJ1-5; 9 nucleotides match TRBD1. Trimming cost V 5 bases and J 4 bases; bases outside gene matches: 6. CDR1 MNHNS and CDR2 SASEGT come from the germline V gene. The CDR3 length is 15 residues. This CDR3 is CASSPGTGWNQPQHF. The CDR3 DNA reads as TGTGCCAGCAGTCCCGGGACAGGGTGGAATCAGCCCCAGCATTTT.

This clonotype has ten or more counts. V and J are TRBV2 and TRBJ1-6; weak D call: TRBD1 (5 bases). CDR3 size: 16 residues. Per germline, CDR1 SNHLY and CDR2 FYNNEI. V was pared by 5 bases and J by 8 bases, with 19 bases between. The CDR3 here is CASSSSFGARDSPLHF. CDR3 nucleotide sequence: TGTGCCAGCAGTTCCTCCTTCGGGGCACGGGATTCACCCCTCCACTTT.

In regard to this clonotype: Given a much more abundant clone one base away, this may be a read error. The chain combines TRBV12-3 or TRBV12-4 with TRBJ1-5, with a weak D call TRBD1 (5 bases). The CDR3 length is 12 residues. CDR3 nucleotide sequence: TGTGTCAGCAGGGTGGACTTTCAGCCCCAGCATTTT. Its translation: CVSRVDFQPQHF.

This clonotype has a count of ten or more. This chain connects TRBV3-1 to TRBJ2-2; 10 bases fit TRBD2. V trimming: 2 bases; J trimming: 1 base; junction bases outside the gene matches: 7. CDR3 length: 18 amino acids. CDR1 LGHDT and CDR2 YNNKEL come from the germline V gene (reference sequence). The CDR3 coding sequence is TGTGCCAGCAGCCAACCCGAAGAGCGGGGGGGGAACACCGGGGAGCTGTTTTTT. This sequence encodes CASSQPEERGGNTGELFF.